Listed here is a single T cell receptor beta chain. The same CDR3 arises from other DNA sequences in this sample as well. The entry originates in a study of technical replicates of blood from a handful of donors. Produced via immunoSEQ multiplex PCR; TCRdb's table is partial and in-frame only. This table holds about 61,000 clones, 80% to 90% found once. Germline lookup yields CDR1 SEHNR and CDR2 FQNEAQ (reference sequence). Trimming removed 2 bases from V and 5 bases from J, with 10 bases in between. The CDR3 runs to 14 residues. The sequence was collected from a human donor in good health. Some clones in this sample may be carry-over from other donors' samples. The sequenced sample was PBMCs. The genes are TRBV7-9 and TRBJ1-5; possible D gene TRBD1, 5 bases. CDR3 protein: CASSLSGGDQPQHF. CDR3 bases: TGTGCCAGCAGCTTATCGGGGGGGGATCAGCCCCAGCATTTT.